The 23 T cell receptor beta chains presented below share a single source sample, sequenced in a study of vaccination effects on CD4 cells after COVID-19 (dated by TCRdb to 2021 to 2024). The method was the immunoSEQ multiplex PCR assay. TCRdb stores this immuneACCESS table with in-frame sequences only. Part of the clones is absent; in the studies checked, under half of the shortfall reflects unresolved V genes, and no reason is known for the rest. The sample data list 20,000 to 30,000 clones, and more than 70% of these were observed just once. Under 13% of the sample is in the top ten clones. No antigen has been assigned to these receptors. To identify antigen-specific CD4+ T cell clonotypes by their expansion, the ViraFEST assay first stimulated PBMC with viral peptide pools and then applied TCR sequencing. After around 11 days of culture, CD4+ T cells were isolated with the EasySep CD4+ T cell isolation kit. The absence of prior SARS-CoV-2 infection in healthy vaccine recipients was confirmed by negative nucleocapsid antibodies before and after vaccination.

The material was CD4+ T cells from PBMCs cultured with HCoV-NL63 spike peptides, obtained before COVID-19 vaccination. What the cell subset or site label conveys for this sample: HCoV-NL63 spike overlapping peptide pool stimulation. Receptor source: a human donor who received a COVID-19 vaccine.

V and J are TRBV10-3 and TRBJ1-1, with 9 bases that match TRBD1. V was pared by 5 bases and J by 5 bases, with 6 bases of the junction left unmatched. CDR3 length equals 14 residues. Germline-derived CDR1 and CDR2 are ENHRY and SYGVKD. CDR3 bases: TGTGCCATCAGTTGGACAGGGGAGAATACTGAAGCTTTCTTT. Its protein is CAISWTGENTEAFF.

The V gene is TRBV5-1, the J gene TRBJ1-1; D not certain. Between the trimmed V and J ends, which lost 7 bases and 1 base, there was a span of 20 bases. CDR1 and CDR2 (germline): SGHRS, YFSETQ. The CDR3 extends over 16 amino acids. CDR3 DNA sequence: TGCGCCAGCGTCCCCCCACACCGGGCCAAGAACACTGAAGCTTTCTTT. Its translation: CASVPPHRAKNTEAFF.

This clone was counted a single time. The chain recombines TRBV5-1 with TRBJ2-3, with 14 bases identical to TRBD2. Per germline, CDR1 SGHRS and CDR2 YFSETQ. CDR3 length: 19 amino acids. V shed 0 bases, J shed 2 bases, and the junction held 8 bases outside the gene matches. The CDR3 DNA reads TGCGCCAGCAGCTTGGGACTAGCGGGAGGGCCAGGAGTCACAGATACGCAGTATTTT. Protein sequence: CASSLGLAGGPGVTDTQYF. The full variable domain, rest sourced from reference TRBV5-1 and TRBJ2-3, is KAGVTQTPRYLIKTRGQQVTLSCSPISGHRSVSWYQQTPGQGLQFLFEYFSETQRNKGNFPGRFSGRQFSNSRSEMNVSTLELGDSALYLCASSLGLAGGPGVTDTQYFGPGTRLTVL.

This clone was seen a few times. The chain links TRBV2 to TRBJ1-1; the D gene is possibly TRBD1 (6 bases). Trimming removed 6 bases at V and 2 bases at J, with 19 bases between. The CDR3 is 16 amino acids. Germline assignment: CDR1 SNHLY and CDR2 FYNNEI. CDR3 region: CASSLRSTGINTEAFF. CDR3 DNA: TGTGCCAGCAGCCTGAGGTCAACAGGGATAAACACTGAAGCTTTCTTT.

This chain links TRBV7-9 with TRBJ2-2, with D tentatively TRBD2 (6 bases). Deletions cut 0 bases from V and 6 bases from J, with 8 bases between. CDR3 length: 14 residues. The germline V gene has CDR1 SEHNR and CDR2 FQNEAQ (reference sequence). In nucleotides, the CDR3 is TGTGCCAGCAGCTTAGCCGGAGGGTCCGGGGAGCTGTTTTTT. Protein: CASSLAGGSGELFF. Complete variable domain (other parts from reference TRBV7-9 and TRBJ2-2): DTGVSQNPRHKITKRGQNVTFRCDPISEHNRLYWYRQTLGQGPEFLTYFQNEAQLEKSRLLSDRFSAERPKGSFSTLEIQRTEQGDSAMYLCASSLAGGSGELFFGEGSRLTVL.

The chain carries TRBV7-9 and TRBJ2-2, with 9 bases that match TRBD1. The germline gives CDR1 SEHNR, CDR2 FQNEAQ (reference sequence). This CDR3 has 16 residues. The ends lost 6 bases at V and 7 bases at J; junction bases unmatched: 12. The DNA of the CDR3 is TGTGCCAGCAGTTCAAGACGGACAGGGGACAGCGGGGAGCTGTTTTTT. Translating it yields CASSSRRTGDSGELFF.

The V and J genes are TRBV6-5 and TRBJ1-2; D unresolved. V lost 3 bases and J 4 bases, leaving 12 bases between the germline ends. The CDR3 extends over 14 amino acids. Germline CDR1 is MNHEY and CDR2 is SVGAGI. The DNA of the CDR3 is TGTGCCAGCAGTTATCAAGGGCCAGCCTATGGCTACACCTTC. Translation gives CASSYQGPAYGYTF.

The J gene is TRBJ2-2, the V gene TRBV14; a possible D gene is TRBD2 (6 bases). Trimming cost V 4 bases and J 6 bases, with 9 bases left between them. This CDR3 is 13 amino acids long. In germline, CDR1 is SGHDN, CDR2 FVKESK. CDR3 in DNA: TGTGCCAGCAGCCTGGGGGGAGCCGGGGAGCTGTTTTTT. It encodes CASSLGGAGELFF.

This clone was detected a few times. The gene calls are TRBV30 and TRBJ2-1; D may correspond to TRBD1 or TRBD2 (6 bases each). V lost 2 bases and J lost 4, with 18 bases in between. The CDR3 length is 16 residues. The germline CDR1 and CDR2 sequences are GTSNPN and SVGIG (reference sequence). The CDR3 DNA follows: TGTGCCTGGAGTCCCCCGGGCAGGGGACTTTACAATGAGCAGTTCTTC. Translated: CAWSPPGRGLYNEQFF.

V is TRBV2 and J is TRBJ2-5; D unclear. Deletions cut 1 base from V and 2 bases from J, with 11 bases between. The germline V gene encodes CDR1 SNHLY and CDR2 FYNNEI. The CDR3 has 15 residues. CDR3 residues: CASSEGRLRQETQYF. CDR3 in DNA: TGTGCCAGCAGTGAAGGTCGGCTCAGGCAAGAGACCCAGTACTTC.

This rearrangement joins TRBV5-4 to TRBJ2-3; D uncertain. Per germline, CDR1 SGHNT and CDR2 YYREEE (reference sequence). Trimming shortened V by 4 bases and J by 1 base, and 7 bases separated the two germline ends. CDR3 length equals 13 residues. The CDR3 here is CASSPPGTDTQYF. CDR3 coding DNA: TGTGCCAGCAGCCCCCCCGGCACAGATACGCAGTATTTT. Complete variable domain (other parts from reference TRBV5-4 and TRBJ2-3): ETGVTQSPTHLIKTRGQQVTLRCSSQSGHNTVSWYQQALGQGPQFIFQYYREEENGRGNFPPRFSGLQFPNYSSELNVNALELDDSALYLCASSPPGTDTQYFGPGTRLTVL.

This clone was picked up one time. The chain has TRBV5-5 and TRBJ2-1; D remains ambiguous. Germline-derived CDR1 and CDR2 are SGHKS and YYEKEE (reference sequence). Trimming stripped 1 base from V and 0 bases from J, with 8 bases between. CDR3 length equals 15 residues. The CDR3 region has the DNA TGTGCCAGCAGCTTGCTCGGAGACTCCTACAATGAGCAGTTCTTC. It translates to CASSLLGDSYNEQFF.

The CDR3 loop reads CASSMGREYNEQFF. DNA of the CDR3: TGTGCCAGTAGTATGGGGCGGGAGTACAATGAGCAGTTCTTC. The gene calls are TRBV19 and TRBJ2-1; 7 nucleotides align to TRBD2. Germline CDR1 and CDR2: LNHDA and SQIVND (reference sequence). The CDR3 runs to 14 residues. J lost 4 bases, V lost 3 bases, and 3 bases had no gene match. The complete variable domain, with remaining parts taken from reference TRBV19 and TRBJ2-1, reads DGGITQSPKYLFRKEGQNVTLSCEQNLNHDAMYWYRQDPGQGLRLIYYSQIVNDFQKGDIAEGYSVSREKKESFPLTVTSAQKNPTAFYLCASSMGREYNEQFFGPGTRLTVL.

This clone has just a few counts. This chain joins TRBV19 and TRBJ2-1, with 11 bases that match TRBD2. J was trimmed by 10 bases and V by 6 bases; bases with no gene match: 11. Germline V lookup: CDR1 LNHDA, CDR2 SQIVND (reference sequence). This CDR3 has 15 residues. Here the CDR3 reads CASSDPGLAGREQFF. In DNA, the CDR3 is TGTGCCAGTAGCGACCCCGGACTAGCGGGCCGGGAGCAGTTCTTC.

The chain has TRBV21-1 and TRBJ1-3. TRBV21-1 is deemed a pseudogene. The CDR3 covers 16 residues. In DNA, the CDR3 is TGTGCCAGCAGCAACCCCTTAGAAGAGTCTGGAAACACCATATATTTT. It codes for CASSNPLEESGNTIYF.

In DNA, the CDR3 is TGTGCCAGCACCACGATGACCGGGACCACTGAAGCTTTCTTT. This encodes CASTTMTGTTEAFF. The chain combines TRBV7-8 with TRBJ1-1; D is perhaps TRBD1 (5 bases). The CDR3 extends over 14 amino acids. Germline lookup yields CDR1 SGHVS and CDR2 FQNEAQ. V lost 7 bases to trimming and J lost 4 bases, with 16 bases between them.

Points on this clone: The junction differs from germline at one of its ends, possibly a read error. This chain links TRBV29-1 with TRBJ1-3, with D tentatively TRBD1 (5 bases). CDR3 length: 16 amino acids. Germline V gene sequence: CDR1 SQVTM, CDR2 ANQGSEA. The CDR3 DNA sequence: TGCAGCGTTAAAGAAGGCGGGACCGACGCTGGAAACACCATATATTTT. Encoded protein: CSVKEGGTDAGNTIYF.

This clone was observed once. V and J are TRBV7-2 and TRBJ2-1, with 7 bases lining up with TRBD2. The CDR3 has 15 residues. Germline V lookup: CDR1 SGHTA, CDR2 FQGNSA. The V segment lost 5 bases and the J segment 3 bases; nucleotides outside the gene matches: 7. CDR3 loop: CASSPGGGSYNEQFF. CDR3 bases: TGTGCCAGCAGCCCCGGTGGCGGGAGCTACAATGAGCAGTTCTTC.

The chain is built from TRBV6-6 and TRBJ2-6; TRBD2 is a possible D gene (6 bases). The germline gives CDR1 MNHNY, CDR2 SVGAGI (reference sequence). V gave up 7 bases and J gave up 0 bases, with 16 bases separating them. The length of the CDR3 is 17 residues. The CDR3 is CASKRSGLSSGANVLTF. CDR3 bases: TGTGCCAGCAAGCGATCGGGACTGAGCTCTGGGGCCAACGTCCTGACTTTC.

Of note for this clone: Sequence at one end of the junction differs from germline and may be a read error. The J gene is TRBJ2-3, the V gene TRBV7-6; 9 positions agree with TRBD2. Per germline, CDR1 SGHVS and CDR2 FNYEAQ. The CDR3 contains 15 residues. CDR3: CASSLAGASIDTQYF. In DNA, the CDR3 is TGTGCCAGCAGTTTAGCGGGGGCTAGCATAGATACGCAGTATTTT.

The chain carries TRBV7-2 and TRBJ1-3; D is possibly TRBD1 (5 bases). CDR3 length: 15 residues. Looked up from germline, CDR1 is SGHTA and CDR2 is FQGNSA. V was pared by 3 bases and J by 0 bases, with 9 bases between. Here the CDR3 reads CASSFTGFSGNTIYF. In DNA, the CDR3 is TGTGCCAGCAGCTTCACAGGTTTCTCTGGAAACACCATATATTTT.

The rearrangement joins TRBV5-4 to TRBJ2-7; 9 positions match TRBD1. The CDR3 covers 15 residues. Trimming took 4 bases from V and 5 from J; bases not matched to a gene: 10. CDR1 and CDR2 from the germline V gene are SGHNT and YYREEE (reference sequence). The CDR3 DNA sequence: TGTGCCAGCAGCGGGCCGGGACAGGGCCAACACGAGCAGTACTTC. Residues: CASSGPGQGQHEQYF.

This clone appeared a few times. The CDR3 reads CASSLMRGGEQYF. CDR3 DNA sequence: TGTGCCAGCAGCTTAATGAGGGGCGGCGAGCAGTACTTC. The V call is TRBV7-6, the J call TRBJ2-7, with D perhaps being TRBD1 or TRBD2 (5 bases each). The length of the CDR3 is 13 residues. Trimming took 2 bases from V and 6 from J, leaving 11 bases between them. Germline-derived CDR1 and CDR2 are SGHVS and FNYEAQ. The full variable domain, its missing parts supplied by reference TRBV7-6 and TRBJ2-7, is GAGVSQSPRYKVTKRGQDVALRCDPISGHVSLYWYRQALGQGPEFLTYFNYEAQQDKSGLPNDRFSAERPEGSISTLTIQRTEQRDSAMYRCASSLMRGGEQYFGPGTRLTVT.